This T cell receptor beta chain was sequenced in a study of cytomegalovirus exposure and HLA in healthy donors. Germline values: CDR1 GTSNPN, CDR2 SVGIG (reference sequence). The CDR3 has 16 residues. A remark on this clone: Antigen specificity is unknown. At one end, the junction sequence differs from germline, possibly due to a read error.

Whole-study findings and limits: When analyzed later, a missense DCLRE1C variant was found to be linked to TCR beta V- and J-gene trimming. While the bulk of TCR sequences proved rare, some public TCRs turned up in many donors. An analysis that was carried out later associated 16,000 or so TCR beta sequences with HLA alleles at 0.05 false discovery rate. Later analysis suggested most CMV-associated TCR beta chains were HLA-restricted.

Primers: 60 Vbeta forward and 13 Jbeta reverse. Generated by immunoSEQ multiplex PCR, the TCRdb table keeps only in-frame clones and is missing some. The sample lists some 74,000 clones; over 60% were seen once. This clonotype originated in a male donor in good health and CMV-seronegative. The rearrangement uses TRBV30 and TRBJ1-2, with TRBD1 identical over 9 bases. Sequenced: PBMCs. The DNA for the CDR3 is TGTGCCTGGGTCCCATCCCGGGACAGGGCCTACTATGGCTACCCCTTC. Translated, it gives CAWVPSRDRAYYGYPF.